The T cell receptor beta chain under discussion was sequenced for a study of OX40 agonist ivuxolimab in advanced cancers. The CDR3 is 15 amino acids. Germline CDR1 and CDR2: MNHEY and SVGAGI. The V segment lost 2 bases and the J segment 1 base; nucleotides outside the gene matches: 2. Some clones are missing from TCRdb's copy, which holds only in-frame ones; the method was immunoSEQ multiplex PCR. This sample carries tens of thousands of clones, approximately 83% of them seen once, and the ten largest clones take roughly 36%. The material was CD4+ or CD8+ T cells sorted from blood, obtained in a trial of the OX40 agonist ivuxolimab. The chain joins TRBV6-5 to TRBJ1-2, with TRBD1 matching 9 bases. This receptor was taken from an adult with an advanced solid tumor such as melanoma, head and neck, liver or kidney cancer. As DNA, the CDR3 is TGTGCCAGCAGTTACCGGGGACAGGGTAACTATGGCTACACCTTC. This codes for CASSYRGQGNYGYTF.